This is a list of T cell receptor beta chains from one sample in a study of cytomegalovirus exposure and HLA in healthy donors. TCRdb's copy holds only in-frame clones and misses some; the assay was immunoSEQ multiplex PCR. This sample has tens of thousands of clones, with approximately 97% found just once. The sequencing sample was made of PBMCs. Receptor source: a woman in her late teens or twenties in good health and CMV-seropositive. Both conserved end residues are part of each CDR3. The D gene is left open where the match is weak. A clone size is listed for some rows: how often the clone was seen (once, few, many), or a class if it is expanded.

j_gene,v_gene,d_gene,len,abundance,CDR3aa,CDR3nt
TRBJ2-1,TRBV11-2,-,13,-,CASSLLRQTEQFF,TGTGCCAGCAGCTTACTCAGACAGACTGAGCAGTTCTTC
TRBJ2-7,TRBV18,-,15,-,CASSSPPSAADEQYF,TGTGCCAGCTCATCCCCTCCTAGTGCGGCGGACGAGCAGTACTTC
TRBJ2-2,TRBV10-3,TRBD2,16,-,CAISARGSGSVGELFF,TGTGCCATCAGTGCCCGAGGTAGCGGGAGTGTCGGGGAGCTGTTTTTT
TRBJ2-3,TRBV25-1,-,15,-,CASSDPAEVQDTQYF,TGTGCCAGCAGTGACCCAGCGGAAGTGCAAGATACGCAGTATTTT
TRBJ2-5,TRBV4-1,TRBD2,16,-,CASSQGGGRTQETQYF,TGCGCCAGCAGCCAAGGGGGGGGACGGACCCAAGAGACCCAGTACTTC
TRBJ2-3,TRBV11-2,TRBD2,15,-,CASSLGSGSGDTQYF,TGTGCCAGCAGCTTAGGTAGCGGGAGTGGGGATACGCAGTATTTT
TRBJ2-7,TRBV5-1,TRBD2,16,-,CASSLVAGGTPYEQYF,TGCGCCAGCAGCTTGGTGGCGGGAGGTACCCCCTACGAGCAGTACTTC
TRBJ2-5,TRBV27,-,16,-,CASSSIGEAYQETQYF,TGTGCCAGCAGTTCCATCGGGGAGGCATATCAAGAGACCCAGTACTTC
TRBJ1-1,TRBV5-1,-,17,-,CASSPSGDMEMNTEAFF,TGCGCCAGCAGCCCGAGCGGAGACATGGAAATGAACACTGAAGCTTTCTTT
TRBJ1-5,TRBV21-1,-,19,-,CASSKGKILVVYSNQPQHF,TGTGCCAGCAGCAAAGGAAAAATACTGGTAGTCTATAGCAATCAGCCCCAGCATTTT
TRBJ2-7,TRBV29-1,TRBD2,14,-,CSVETVGGPYEQYF,TGCAGCGTTGAAACAGTGGGAGGGCCCTACGAGCAGTACTTC
TRBJ1-2,TRBV7-3,-,15,-,CASSLRGGSNYGYTF,TGTGCCAGCAGCTTACGTGGGGGGTCTAACTATGGCTACACCTTC
TRBJ1-5,TRBV19,-,15,-,CASSIGRESNQPQHF,TGTGCCAGTAGTATAGGTAGGGAGAGCAATCAGCCCCAGCATTTT
TRBJ2-1,TRBV28,TRBD1,14,-,CASPEGQGLFEQFF,TGTGCCAGCCCGGAGGGACAGGGTCTTTTTGAGCAGTTCTTC
TRBJ2-5,TRBV27,-,12,-,CASSFVGETQYF,TGTGCCAGCAGTTTCGTCGGGGAGACCCAGTACTTC
TRBJ1-1,TRBV5-1,TRBD1,14,-,CASSMTGLFTEAFF,TGCGCCAGCAGCATGACAGGGCTTTTTACTGAAGCTTTCTTT
TRBJ2-5,TRBV11-1,-,16,-,CASSLKRGVGIETQYF,TGTGCCAGCAGCTTAAAACGGGGTGTGGGTATAGAGACCCAGTACTTC
TRBJ1-1,TRBV5-5,-,14,-,CASSRDPRGTEAFF,TGTGCCAGCAGCCGCGACCCCAGGGGAACTGAAGCTTTCTTT
TRBJ2-1,TRBV5-1,-,15,-,CASSLTGSSYNEQFF,TGCGCCAGCAGCTTAACAGGGAGCTCCTACAATGAGCAGTTCTTC
TRBJ2-5,TRBV15,TRBD2,17,-,CATSRGASGQSQETQYF,TGTGCCACCAGCAGAGGGGCTAGCGGACAAAGTCAAGAGACCCAGTACTTC
TRBJ2-4,TRBV21-1,-,19,-,CASSKDMGGLTLAKNIQYF,TGTGCCAGCAGCAAGGATATGGGTGGACTTACACTAGCCAAAAACATTCAGTACTTC
TRBJ1-2,TRBV5-8,-,15,-,CASSWTGLGTYGYTF,TGTGCCAGCAGCTGGACGGGACTGGGAACCTATGGCTACACCTTC
TRBJ2-7,TRBV5-1,TRBD1,15,-,CASSLGGQLVWEQYF,TGCGCCAGCAGCTTGGGGGGACAGTTGGTGTGGGAGCAGTACTTC
TRBJ1-2,TRBV6-5,TRBD1,15,-,CASSPRQGGNYGYTF,TGTGCCAGCAGTCCCCGTCAGGGGGGTAACTATGGCTACACCTTC
TRBJ1-1,TRBV5-8,TRBD1,14,-,CASSVTGGITEAFF,TGTGCCAGCAGCGTGACAGGGGGAATCACTGAAGCTTTCTTT
TRBJ2-2,TRBV19,-,14,-,CATRGTANTGELFF,TGTGCCACCCGCGGGACAGCGAACACCGGGGAGCTGTTTTTT
TRBJ2-2,TRBV4-1,-,13,-,CASSPTPTGELFF,TGCGCCAGCAGCCCCACTCCCACCGGGGAGCTGTTTTTT
TRBJ2-1,TRBV29-1,TRBD2,15,-,CSGPSGGSSYNEQFF,TGCAGCGGGCCCAGCGGCGGGAGCTCCTACAATGAGCAGTTCTTC
TRBJ1-4,TRBV6-1,-,16,-,CASSQVIGLAGEKLFF,TGTGCCAGCAGTCAAGTGATAGGCCTAGCTGGGGAAAAACTGTTTTTT
TRBJ2-4,TRBV5-4,-,17,-,CASSLARAGSPKNIQYF,TGTGCCAGCAGCTTGGCCCGGGCGGGGAGCCCGAAAAACATTCAGTACTTC
TRBJ1-2,TRBV7-8,TRBD1,15,-,CASSLVRGTSLGYTF,TGTGCCAGCAGCTTAGTCAGGGGGACTAGCTTGGGCTACACCTTC
TRBJ1-1,TRBV6-6,TRBD1,14,-,CASSARGQNTEAFF,TGTGCCAGCAGCGCCAGGGGGCAGAACACTGAAGCTTTCTTT
TRBJ1-1,TRBV27,-,13,-,CASSLGQTSEAFF,TGTGCCAGCAGTTTAGGTCAGACAAGCGAAGCTTTCTTT
TRBJ2-3,TRBV9,TRBD2,16,once,CASSDSGGGGTDTQYF,TGTGCCAGCAGCGATAGCGGGGGGGGAGGCACAGATACGCAGTATTTT
TRBJ2-1,TRBV6-1,-,11,-,CASSENGPEVF,TGTGCCAGCAGTGAAAATGGACCGGAGGTCTTC
TRBJ2-6,TRBV15,-,19,-,CATSRDLGQPYSGANVLTF,TGTGCCACCAGCAGAGATCTCGGACAGCCTTACTCTGGGGCCAACGTCCTGACTTTC
TRBJ2-5,TRBV7-9,TRBD1,15,once,CASSLGQGIGETQYF,TGTGCCAGCAGCTTAGGACAGGGAATAGGAGAGACCCAGTACTTC
TRBJ2-2,TRBV7-9,-,12,-,CASSYDSGELFF,TGTGCCAGCAGCTATGATAGCGGGGAGCTGTTTTTT
TRBJ1-1,TRBV5-6,-,15,-,CASSLARQMNTEAFF,TGTGCCAGCAGCTTAGCCCGACAGATGAACACTGAAGCTTTCTTT
TRBJ1-2,TRBV6-5,TRBD1,13,-,CASSLGGQGGYTF,TGTGCCAGCAGTCTGGGGGGACAGGGGGGCTACACCTTC
TRBJ2-3,TRBV11-3,TRBD1,16,few,CASSPGQGLITDTQYF,TGTGCCAGCAGCCCCGGACAGGGTCTGATCACAGATACGCAGTATTTT
TRBJ2-7,TRBV6-1,TRBD2,14,-,CASSDRREFDEQYF,TGTGCCAGCAGTGATAGGCGGGAGTTCGACGAGCAGTACTTC
TRBJ2-3,TRBV18,TRBD1,17,-,CASSPPRTGGIADTQYF,TGTGCCAGCTCACCACCGCGAACAGGGGGCATCGCAGATACGCAGTATTTT
TRBJ2-7,TRBV4-1,TRBD1,15,-,CASSQETGGGLEQYF,TGCGCCAGCAGCCAAGAAACAGGGGGCGGTTTAGAGCAGTACTTC
TRBJ2-2,TRBV9,TRBD2,16,-,CASSTLAGGPTGELFF,TGTGCCAGCAGCACCCTAGCGGGAGGGCCCACCGGGGAGCTGTTTTTT
TRBJ2-1,TRBV6-5,-,15,-,CASSYPTPRGNEQFF,TGTGCCAGCAGTTACCCGACCCCCCGGGGCAATGAGCAGTTCTTC
TRBJ2-1,TRBV30,TRBD2,16,-,CAWRQRAGLASNEQFF,TGTGCCTGGCGCCAAAGAGCGGGATTAGCTAGTAATGAGCAGTTCTTC
TRBJ1-1,TRBV6-1,TRBD1,14,-,CASSARQGMAEAFF,TGTGCCAGCAGCGCGCGACAGGGGATGGCTGAAGCTTTCTTT
TRBJ2-1,TRBV7-3,TRBD2,15,once,CASSGTSGRAGEQFF,TGTGCCAGCAGCGGGACTAGCGGGAGGGCCGGCGAGCAGTTCTTC
TRBJ2-3,TRBV6-7,-,17,-,CASSYPTRTLRTDTQYF,TGTGCCAGCAGTTACCCGACAAGGACATTGCGCACAGATACGCAGTATTTT
TRBJ2-7,TRBV28,TRBD1,15,-,CASSRLGQGSYEQYF,TGTGCCAGCAGCCGCTTAGGACAGGGGTCCTACGAGCAGTACTTC
TRBJ2-1,TRBV5-1,-,13,-,CASSLDSINEQFF,TGCGCCAGCAGCTTGGACAGCATCAATGAGCAGTTCTTC
TRBJ2-1,TRBV19,TRBD2,16,-,CASSIRGLAMTHEQFF,TGTGCCAGTAGTATAAGGGGACTAGCTATGACCCATGAGCAGTTCTTC
TRBJ1-5,TRBV2,TRBD1,15,-,CASSEPGQLNQPQHF,TGTGCCAGCAGTGAACCGGGACAGCTCAATCAGCCCCAGCATTTT
TRBJ2-3,TRBV27,-,13,-,CASTRVSTDTQYF,TGTGCCAGCACTCGGGTTAGCACAGATACGCAGTATTTT
TRBJ1-2,TRBV5-1,TRBD1,15,once,CASSSRDRPGDGYTF,TGCGCCAGCAGCAGTAGGGACAGGCCTGGGGATGGCTACACCTTC